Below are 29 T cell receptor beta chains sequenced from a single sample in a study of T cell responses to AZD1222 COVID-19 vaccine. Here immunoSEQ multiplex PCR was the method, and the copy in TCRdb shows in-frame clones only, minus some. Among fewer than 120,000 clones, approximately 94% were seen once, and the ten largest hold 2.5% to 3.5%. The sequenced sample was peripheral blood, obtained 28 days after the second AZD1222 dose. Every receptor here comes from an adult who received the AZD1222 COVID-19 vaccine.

The CDR3 sequence is CASGDSLRPQHF. The CDR3 DNA is TGTGCCAGCGGGGACAGCCTCAGGCCCCAGCATTTT. The rearrangement links TRBV6-5 to TRBJ1-5; the match to TRBD1 covers 7 bases. This CDR3 spans 12 amino acids. Per germline, CDR1 MNHEY and CDR2 SVGAGI. V was pared by 8 bases and J by 9 bases, with 7 bases of the junction left unmatched.

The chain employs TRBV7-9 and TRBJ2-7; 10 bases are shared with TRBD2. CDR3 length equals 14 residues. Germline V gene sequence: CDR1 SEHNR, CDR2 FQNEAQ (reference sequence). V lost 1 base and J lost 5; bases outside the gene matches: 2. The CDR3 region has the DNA TGTGCCAGCAGCTTAGTAGCGGGAGGCCACGAGCAGTACTTC. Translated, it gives CASSLVAGGHEQYF.

The CDR3, as DNA: TGTGCCAGCAGCCAAGAGGTGGATGAAAAACTGTTTTTT. It translates to CASSQEVDEKLFF. The V gene is TRBV3-1 (or the pseudogene TRBV3-2), the J gene TRBJ1-4; D ambiguous. V was cut by 0 bases and J by 6 bases, with 5 bases left in between. CDR3 length: 13 residues. In germline, CDR1 is LGHDT, CDR2 YNNKEL (reference sequence).

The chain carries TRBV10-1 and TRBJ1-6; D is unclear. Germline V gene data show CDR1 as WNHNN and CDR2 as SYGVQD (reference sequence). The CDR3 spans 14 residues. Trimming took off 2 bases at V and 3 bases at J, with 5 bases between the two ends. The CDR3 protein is CASSETIYNSPLHF. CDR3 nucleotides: TGCGCCAGCAGTGAGACCATCTATAATTCACCCCTCCACTTT.

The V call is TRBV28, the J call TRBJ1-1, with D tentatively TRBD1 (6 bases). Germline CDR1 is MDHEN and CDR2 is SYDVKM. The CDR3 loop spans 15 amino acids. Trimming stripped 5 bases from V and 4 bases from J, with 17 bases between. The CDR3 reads CASSITGTAGTEAFF. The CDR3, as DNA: TGTGCCAGCAGTATAACAGGGACGGCGGGCACTGAAGCTTTCTTT.

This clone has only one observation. DNA of the CDR3: TGTGCCAGCAGTTTACTAACAGGATCCGATGATACGCAGTATTTT. This sequence encodes CASSLLTGSDDTQYF. V gene TRBV27 combines with J gene TRBJ2-3; D perhaps matches TRBD1 (5 bases). The length of the CDR3 is 15 residues. The V end lost 2 bases, the J end lost 6 bases, and 15 bases lay between the germline ends. Germline values: CDR1 MNHEY, CDR2 SMNVEV (reference sequence).

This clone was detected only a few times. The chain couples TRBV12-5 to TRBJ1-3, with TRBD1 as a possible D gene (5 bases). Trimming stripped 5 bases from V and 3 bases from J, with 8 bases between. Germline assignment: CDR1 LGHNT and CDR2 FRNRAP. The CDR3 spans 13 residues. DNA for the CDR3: TGTGCTAGTGGTGAGGGGTTTGGAAACACCATATATTTT. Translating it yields CASGEGFGNTIYF.

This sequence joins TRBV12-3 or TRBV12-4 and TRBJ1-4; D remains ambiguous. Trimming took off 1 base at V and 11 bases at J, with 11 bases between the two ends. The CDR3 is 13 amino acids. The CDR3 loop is CASSLGQYKKLFF. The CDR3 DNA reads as TGTGCCAGCAGTTTAGGGCAGTATAAGAAACTGTTTTTT.

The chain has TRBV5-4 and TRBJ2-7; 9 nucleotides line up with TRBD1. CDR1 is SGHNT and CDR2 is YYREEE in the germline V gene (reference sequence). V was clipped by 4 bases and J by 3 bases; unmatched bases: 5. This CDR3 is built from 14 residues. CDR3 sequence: CASSGPDRGYEQYF. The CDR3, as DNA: TGTGCCAGCAGCGGCCCGGACAGGGGCTACGAGCAGTACTTC.

The CDR3 here is CATTTDRGYGEQYF. The CDR3 DNA reads TGTGCCACTACGACCGACAGGGGATATGGCGAGCAGTACTTC. The genes are TRBV19 and TRBJ2-7, with 8 bases that match TRBD1. The CDR3 spans 14 residues. J was trimmed by 6 bases and V by 10 bases; bases with no gene match: 14. CDR1 and CDR2 (germline): LNHDA, SQIVND (reference sequence).

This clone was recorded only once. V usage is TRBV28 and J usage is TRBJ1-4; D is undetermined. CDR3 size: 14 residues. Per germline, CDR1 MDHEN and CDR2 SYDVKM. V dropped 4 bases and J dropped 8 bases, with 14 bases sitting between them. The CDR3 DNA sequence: TGTGCCAGCAGTTCCACCAGAACTCAGGAAAAACTGTTTTTT. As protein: CASSSTRTQEKLFF.

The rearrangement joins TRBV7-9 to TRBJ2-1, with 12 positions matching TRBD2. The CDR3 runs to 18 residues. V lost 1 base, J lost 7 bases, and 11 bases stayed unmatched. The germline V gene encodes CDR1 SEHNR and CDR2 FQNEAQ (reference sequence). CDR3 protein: CASSLDWTSGNRGNEQFF. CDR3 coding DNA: TGTGCCAGCAGCTTAGACTGGACTAGCGGGAATCGGGGGAATGAGCAGTTCTTC.

The CDR3 bases are TGTGCCAGCAGCGCCTTGTGGGTGAACACTGAAGCTTTCTTT. The encoded protein is CASSALWVNTEAFF. The genes are TRBV5-6 and TRBJ1-1, with D uncertain. Trimming shortened V by 4 bases and J by 0 bases, and 10 bases separated the two germline ends. Germline loops: CDR1 SGHDT, CDR2 YYEEEE. The CDR3 loop spans 14 amino acids.

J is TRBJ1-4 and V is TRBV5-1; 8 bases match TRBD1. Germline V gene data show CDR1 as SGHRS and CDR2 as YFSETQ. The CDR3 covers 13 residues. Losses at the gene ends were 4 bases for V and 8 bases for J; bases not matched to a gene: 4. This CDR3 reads CASSPPGGEKLFF. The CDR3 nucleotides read TGCGCCAGCAGCCCACCAGGGGGCGAAAAACTGTTTTTT.

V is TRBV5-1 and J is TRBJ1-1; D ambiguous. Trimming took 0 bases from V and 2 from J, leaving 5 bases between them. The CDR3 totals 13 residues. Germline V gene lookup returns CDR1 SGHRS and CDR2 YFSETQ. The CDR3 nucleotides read TGCGCCAGCAGCTTGGGGGGAAACACTGAAGCTTTCTTT. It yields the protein CASSLGGNTEAFF.

CDR3 sequence (DNA): TGCGCCAGCAGCCTTGAAGTACGGGTTCCTAATTCACCCCTCCACTTT. Protein sequence: CASSLEVRVPNSPLHF. The J gene is TRBJ1-6, the V gene TRBV5-1; D ambiguous. Trimming took off 4 bases at V and 6 bases at J, with 17 bases between the two ends. Germline V CDR1 and CDR2: SGHRS, YFSETQ. The CDR3 covers 16 residues.

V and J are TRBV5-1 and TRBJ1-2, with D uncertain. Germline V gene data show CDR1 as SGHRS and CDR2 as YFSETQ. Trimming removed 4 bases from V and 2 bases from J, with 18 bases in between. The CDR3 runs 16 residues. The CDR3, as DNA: TGCGCCAGCAGCCCTCACGGGTCTTCGACCAACTATGGCTACACCTTC. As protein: CASSPHGSSTNYGYTF.

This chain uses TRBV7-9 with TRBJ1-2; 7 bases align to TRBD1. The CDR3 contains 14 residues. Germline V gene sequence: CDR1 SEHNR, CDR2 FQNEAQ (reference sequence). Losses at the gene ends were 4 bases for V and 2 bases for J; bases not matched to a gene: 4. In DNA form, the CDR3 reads TGTGCCAGCAGCTACCGGGACAGAAACTATGGCTACACCTTC. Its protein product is CASSYRDRNYGYTF.

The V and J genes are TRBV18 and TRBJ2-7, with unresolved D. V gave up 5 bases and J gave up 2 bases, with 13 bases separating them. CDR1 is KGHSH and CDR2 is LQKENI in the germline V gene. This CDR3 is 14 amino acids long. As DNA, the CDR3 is TGTGCCAGCTCATCAATCGACGGACCCTACGAGCAGTACTTC. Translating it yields CASSSIDGPYEQYF.

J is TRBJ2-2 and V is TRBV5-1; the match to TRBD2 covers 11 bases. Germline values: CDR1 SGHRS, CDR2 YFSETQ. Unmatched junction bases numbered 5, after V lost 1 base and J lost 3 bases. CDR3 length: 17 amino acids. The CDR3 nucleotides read TGCGCCAGCAGCTTGTTGCTAGCGGGGGGCGACACCGGGGAGCTGTTTTTT. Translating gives CASSLLLAGGDTGELFF.

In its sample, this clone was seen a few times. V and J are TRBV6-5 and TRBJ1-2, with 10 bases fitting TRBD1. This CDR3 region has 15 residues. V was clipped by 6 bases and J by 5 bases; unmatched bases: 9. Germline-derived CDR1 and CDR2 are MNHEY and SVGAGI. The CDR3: CASRRQGASLYGYTF. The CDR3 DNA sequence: TGTGCCAGCAGGCGACAGGGGGCGTCTTTGTATGGCTACACCTTC.

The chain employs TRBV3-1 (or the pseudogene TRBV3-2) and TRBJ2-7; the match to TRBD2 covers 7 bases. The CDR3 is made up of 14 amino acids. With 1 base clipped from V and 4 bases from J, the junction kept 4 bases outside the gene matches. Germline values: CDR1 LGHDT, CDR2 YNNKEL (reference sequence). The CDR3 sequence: CASSQGGTTYEQYF. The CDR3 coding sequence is TGTGCCAGCAGCCAAGGAGGGACTACTTACGAGCAGTACTTC.

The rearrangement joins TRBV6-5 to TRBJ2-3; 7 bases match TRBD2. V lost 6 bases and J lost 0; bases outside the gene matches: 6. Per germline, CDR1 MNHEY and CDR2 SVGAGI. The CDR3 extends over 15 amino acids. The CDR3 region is CASSHSGPSTDTQYF. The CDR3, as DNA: TGTGCCAGCAGCCATAGCGGGCCTAGCACAGATACGCAGTATTTT.

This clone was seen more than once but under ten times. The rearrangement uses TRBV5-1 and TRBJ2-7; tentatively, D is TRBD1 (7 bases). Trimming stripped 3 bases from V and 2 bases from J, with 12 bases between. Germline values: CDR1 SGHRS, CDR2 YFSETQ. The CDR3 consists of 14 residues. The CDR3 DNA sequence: TGCGCCAGCAGCTGGGGGGACAGCCCCTACGAGCAGTACTTC. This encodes CASSWGDSPYEQYF.

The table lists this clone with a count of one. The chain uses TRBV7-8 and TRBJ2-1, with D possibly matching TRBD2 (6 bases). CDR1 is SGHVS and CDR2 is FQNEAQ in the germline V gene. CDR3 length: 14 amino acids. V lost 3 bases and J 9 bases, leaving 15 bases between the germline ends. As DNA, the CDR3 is TGTGCCAGCAGCTTCGGTTGGTCGCGGGGTGAGCAGTTCTTC. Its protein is CASSFGWSRGEQFF. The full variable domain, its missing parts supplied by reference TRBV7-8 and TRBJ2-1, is GAGVSQSPRYKVAKRGQDVALRCDPISGHVSLFWYQQALGQGPEFLTYFQNEAQLDKSGLPSDRFFAERPEGSVSTLKIQRTQQEDSAVYLCASSFGWSRGEQFFGPGTRLTVL.

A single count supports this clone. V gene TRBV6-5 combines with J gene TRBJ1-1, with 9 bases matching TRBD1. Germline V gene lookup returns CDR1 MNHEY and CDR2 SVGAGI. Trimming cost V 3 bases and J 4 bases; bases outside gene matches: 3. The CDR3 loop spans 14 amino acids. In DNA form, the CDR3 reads TGTGCCAGCAGTTATCGGGACAGGGTCACTGAAGCTTTCTTT. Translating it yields CASSYRDRVTEAFF.

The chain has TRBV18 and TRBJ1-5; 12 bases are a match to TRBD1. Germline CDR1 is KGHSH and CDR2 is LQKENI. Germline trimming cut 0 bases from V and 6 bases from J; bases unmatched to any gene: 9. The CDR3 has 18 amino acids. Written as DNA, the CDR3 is TGTGCCAGCTCACCACCGGGACAGGGGGCTGCGAGGGGTCAGCCCCAGCATTTT. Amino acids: CASSPPGQGAARGQPQHF.

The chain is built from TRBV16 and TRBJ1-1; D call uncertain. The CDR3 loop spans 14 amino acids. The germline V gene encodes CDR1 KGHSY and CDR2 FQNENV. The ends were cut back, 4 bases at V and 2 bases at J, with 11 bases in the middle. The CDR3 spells CASSPRVLNTEAFF. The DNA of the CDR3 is TGTGCCAGCAGCCCCCGGGTCCTTAACACTGAAGCTTTCTTT. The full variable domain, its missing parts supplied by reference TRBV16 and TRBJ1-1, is GEEVAQTPKHLVRGEGQKAKLYCAPIKGHSYVFWYQQVLKNEFKFLISFQNENVFDETGMPKERFSAKCLPNSPCSLEIQATKLEDSAVYFCASSPRVLNTEAFFGQGTRLTVV.

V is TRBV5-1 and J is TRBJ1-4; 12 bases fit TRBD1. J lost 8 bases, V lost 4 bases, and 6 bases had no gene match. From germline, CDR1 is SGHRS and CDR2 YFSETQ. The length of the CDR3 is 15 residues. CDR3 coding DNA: TGCGCCAGCAGCACGGGACAGGGGGCGCGCGAAAAACTGTTTTTT. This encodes CASSTGQGAREKLFF. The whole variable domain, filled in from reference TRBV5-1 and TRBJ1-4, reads KAGVTQTPRYLIKTRGQQVTLSCSPISGHRSVSWYQQTPGQGLQFLFEYFSETQRNKGNFPGRFSGRQFSNSRSEMNVSTLELGDSALYLCASSTGQGAREKLFFGSGTQLSVL.